The clone carrying this TCR beta chain was detected ten times or more. This sample is part of a study of tumor-infiltrating lymphocytes in oesophageal squamous cell carcinoma. TCRdb reanalysed the PCR reads using MiXCR and keeps one entry per CDR3 protein. The sample lists around 19,000 distinct CDR3 sequences; roughly 40% were seen once. This clonotype originated in a female donor with esophageal squamous cell carcinoma. The sample was normal esophageal tissue next to the tumor.

The CDR3 is CASSLAYDDRGRGEKLFF. In DNA, the CDR3 is TGCGCCAGCAGCTTGGCCTACGACGACAGGGGGCGCGGTGAAAAACTGTTTTTT. The rearrangement links TRBV5-1 to TRBJ1-4, with TRBD1 matching 10 bases. V lost 0 bases and J lost 7; bases outside the gene matches: 12. Germline assignment: CDR1 SGHRS and CDR2 YFSETQ. CDR3 length: 18 amino acids. Full variable domain (outside the CDR3, taken from reference TRBV5-1 and TRBJ1-4): KAGVTQTPRYLIKTRGQQVTLSCSPISGHRSVSWYQQTPGQGLQFLFEYFSETQRNKGNFPGRFSGRQFSNSRSEMNVSTLELGDSALYLCASSLAYDDRGRGEKLFFGSGTQLSVL.